The subject of this entry is one TCR beta chain. What it recognizes is unknown. This specimen belongs to a study of blood T cells in healthy people across ages. Regarding the study as a whole: While age rose, TCR beta diversity per million T cells dropped in a roughly linear way.

About 10 milliliters of peripheral blood were drawn from each donor into EDTA-treated tubes. No fewer than 5 micrograms of total RNA were isolated from every sample. Combining a sample-barcoded 5' primer with a J-beta primer mix, a second PCR ran for 7 to 11 cycles. With 12 random nucleotides, a template-switch adaptor tagged each individual cDNA molecule. TCRdb reanalysed the 5' RACE reads using MiXCR and keeps one entry per CDR3 protein. The sample shows over 1,200,000 distinct CDR3 sequences, 59% of them seen only once. J gave up 1 base and V 2 bases, and 10 bases lay outside the gene matches. The CDR3 contains 18 residues.

The V gene is TRBV12-3 or TRBV12-4, the J gene TRBJ2-3; 9 bases are a match to TRBD2. This receptor was taken from a man aged 18 to 29 in good health. Sequencing input: blood. CDR3 in DNA: TGTGCCAGCAGTTTATGGGCTAGCGGGAAGGGGGGCACAGATACGCAGTATTTT. It specifies CASSLWASGKGGTDTQYF.